This TCR beta chain was captured by sequencing in a study of long-term antiretroviral therapy in people with HIV. Trimming shortened V by 4 bases and J by 3 bases, and 12 bases separated the two germline ends. Germline V gives CDR1 WSHSY, CDR2 SAAADI. The CDR3 sequence is 14 residues long. As concerns this clone: What it recognizes is unknown.

General study points: ART adherence was not documented, and neither viral resistance nor therapy changes had any data. Clones that had undergone expansion before ART prevailed in the repertoire throughout all time points. Repertoires looked antigen-experienced, with only a slight naive shift after ART.

An immunoSEQ assay, version v3.0, was performed at survey level. The table came from immunoSEQ multiplex PCR; TCRdb's copy has only in-frame clones and leaves some out. This sample yields about 11,000 clones, of which about 80% are seen a single time; over 15% belongs to the top ten. The TCR was taken from a man aged 25-40 years with HIV. The gene calls are TRBV10-2 and TRBJ2-5, with D perhaps matching TRBD2 (6 bases). The sample was unsorted PBMCs, taken at the start of antiretroviral therapy, before treatment. This CDR3 reads CASSVSGLKETQYF. The CDR3 DNA sequence: TGCGCCAGCAGTGTTTCCGGACTAAAAGAGACCCAGTACTTC.